The sequence of this TCR beta chain was determined in a study of blood T cell repertoires in COVID-19. Measured with immunoSEQ multiplex PCR; TCRdb has only the in-frame clones, and not every one. The data hold approximately 270,000 clones, with approximately 90% observed a single time. The sample comprised PBMCs or T cells enriched from blood (not recorded which). This sequence was found in a human donor in a cohort exposed to, infected with or recovered from COVID-19 (not recorded which). The donor label of this sample is uncertain.

This CDR3 reads CASSPGTPGAEAFF. CDR3 DNA: TGTGCCAGCAGCCCCGGGACACCCGGGGCTGAAGCTTTCTTT. The rearrangement joins TRBV11-2 to TRBJ1-1, with a tentative D call TRBD1 (6 bases). V gave up 5 bases and J gave up 6 bases, with 16 bases separating them. The CDR3 spans 14 residues. CDR1 is SGHAT, CDR2 FQNNGV, per germline.